A single sample gave rise to the 9 T cell receptor beta chains below, sequenced in a study of control samples from healthy donors and cancer patients. Sequenced by immunoSEQ multiplex PCR; TCRdb stores in-frame clones only, minus some. The sample lists some 130,000 clones, 80% to 95% occurring once. The sequenced sample consisted of blood. The receptors derive from a woman aged 50 to 60 in good health.

The chain has TRBV2 and TRBJ2-7; possible D gene TRBD1, 5 bases. Germline CDR1 and CDR2: SNHLY and FYNNEI. Trimming took off 6 bases at V and 2 bases at J, with 20 bases between the two ends. There are 16 residues in the CDR3. CDR3 sequence (DNA): TGTGCCAGCAGCGAAATCCAGGGTATATTCCCCTACGAGCAGTACTTC. Protein: CASSEIQGIFPYEQYF.

This chain uses TRBV3-1 (or the pseudogene TRBV3-2) with TRBJ1-4; possible D gene TRBD1, 5 bases. The CDR3 is 14 amino acids. The ends were cut back, 1 base at V and 6 bases at J, with 9 bases in the middle. CDR1 and CDR2 (germline): LGHDT, YNNKEL (reference sequence). CDR3 region: CASSQGGSDEKLFF. For the CDR3, the DNA is TGTGCCAGCAGCCAAGGGGGCTCCGATGAAAAACTGTTTTTT.

The V and J genes are TRBV2 and TRBJ2-1, with D perhaps matching TRBD1 or TRBD2 (6 bases each). The length of the CDR3 is 16 residues. With 4 bases removed from V and 0 bases from J, the gap between germline ends came to 13 bases. Germline V gene sequence: CDR1 SNHLY, CDR2 FYNNEI. The CDR3 spells CASSGSGGPSYNEQFF. The DNA of the CDR3 is TGTGCCAGCAGTGGATCTGGGGGGCCCTCCTACAATGAGCAGTTCTTC. Combining the CDR3 with reference TRBV2 and TRBJ2-1 gives the whole variable domain EPEVTQTPSHQVTQMGQEVILRCVPISNHLYFYWYRQILGQKVEFLVSFYNNEISEKSEIFDDQFSVERPDGSNFTLKIRSTKLEDSAMYFCASSGSGGPSYNEQFFGPGTRLTVL.

This clone has a single count. The chain employs TRBV5-6 and TRBJ2-1; D not resolved. This CDR3 region has 15 residues. V gave up 0 bases and J gave up 4 bases, with 11 bases separating them. Germline assignment: CDR1 SGHDT and CDR2 YYEEEE. Written as DNA, the CDR3 is TGTGCCAGCAGCTTGGGAGTGCAACAATACAATGAGCAGTTCTTC. Its protein is CASSLGVQQYNEQFF.

This CDR3 reads CASSETWGLVSYEQYF. CDR3 nucleotides: TGTGCCAGCAGTGAAACCTGGGGACTAGTTAGCTACGAGCAGTACTTC. The chain couples TRBV6-1 to TRBJ2-7; 8 positions agree with TRBD2. Germline trimming cut 2 bases from V and 3 bases from J; bases unmatched to any gene: 9. Germline V gives CDR1 MNHNS, CDR2 SASEGT. The CDR3 is made up of 16 amino acids.

The genes are TRBV28 and TRBJ2-7; D is perhaps TRBD2 (6 bases). CDR3 length: 14 residues. Deletions cut 7 bases from V and 6 bases from J, with 19 bases between. Germline lookup yields CDR1 MDHEN and CDR2 SYDVKM. The CDR3 region has the DNA TGTGCCAGCACCATGGACCCGGGAGTATCCGAGCAGTACTTC. Its translation: CASTMDPGVSEQYF.

The CDR3 loop reads CASSSRQGQGYTF. Written as DNA, the CDR3 is TGTGCCAGCAGTTCCCGACAGGGGCAGGGCTACACCTTC. The J gene is TRBJ1-2, the V gene TRBV27; 8 bases line up with TRBD1. The CDR3 length is 13 residues. Germline V gene lookup returns CDR1 MNHEY and CDR2 SMNVEV (reference sequence). Trimming removed 4 bases from V and 8 bases from J; junction bases left unmatched: 6.

The J gene is TRBJ1-1, the V gene TRBV19; unclear D gene. V lost 9 bases and J 3 bases, leaving 23 bases between the germline ends. The CDR3 has 16 residues. CDR1 LNHDA and CDR2 SQIVND come from the germline V gene (reference sequence). CDR3 DNA sequence: TGTGCCAGCCACCCCCCCGGGGTAGGCTCTTACACTGAAGCTTTCTTT. Its translation: CASHPPGVGSYTEAFF.

The J gene is TRBJ1-2, the V gene TRBV12-3 or TRBV12-4; possibly TRBD1 for D (6 bases). Trimming cost V 6 bases and J 5 bases, with 13 bases left between them. The CDR3 length is 13 residues. In DNA, the CDR3 is TGTGCCAGCAGCCAACAGGGAGCTTATGGCTACACCTTC. Amino acids: CASSQQGAYGYTF.